A selection of T cell receptor beta chains follows, all from one sample in a study of cytomegalovirus exposure and HLA in healthy donors. The table came from immunoSEQ multiplex PCR; TCRdb's copy has only in-frame clones and leaves some out. The sample table includes 80,000 to 95,000 clones. The source material was PBMCs. These receptors all come from a woman between 25 and 40 years old in good health and CMV-seronegative. Both conserved end residues are part of each CDR3. Fields, in order: CDR3 DNA, CDR3 protein, J gene, V gene, D gene, CDR3 length, clone size. A D gene is named only where the DNA matches it firmly. Some rows mark clone size as missing; the rest say once, few, many or name a class of expanded clone.

TGTGCCAGCAGTGAAGCCGGGACACCGACCTACGAGCAGTACTTC	CASSEAGTPTYEQYF	TRBJ2-7	TRBV6-1	-	15	-
TGTGCCAGCAGCTTGACCTCGACTGAGCAGTACTTC	CASSLTSTEQYF	TRBJ2-7	TRBV7-6	-	12	-
TGTGCTAGTGGTCCCCGCTGGCACGAGCAGTACTTC	CASGPRWHEQYF	TRBJ2-7	TRBV12-5	-	12	-
TGTGCCAGTAGTCCGACCCTGGGACATACAGAAGCTTTCTTT	CASSPTLGHTEAFF	TRBJ1-1	TRBV19	-	14	medium-sized
TGTGCCTGGACCCTAACAGGGACATCTGAAGCTTTCTTT	CAWTLTGTSEAFF	TRBJ1-1	TRBV30	-	13	-
TGTGCCATCAGTGAGGCAGTACAGGGGAGTGAAGCTTTCTTT	CAISEAVQGSEAFF	TRBJ1-1	TRBV10-3	TRBD1	14	-
TGTGCCTGGAGTCTCCCTGGGACAGGAACCTCCTACGAGCAGTACTTC	CAWSLPGTGTSYEQYF	TRBJ2-7	TRBV30	TRBD1	16	-
TGTGCCAGCAGCTTACACGATTTGCGAGGAGGATCCTACGAGCAGTACTTC	CASSLHDLRGGSYEQYF	TRBJ2-7	TRBV7-2	-	17	-
TGTGCCAGCCGGGACACGGGATTCCTGAACACTGAAGCTTTCTTT	CASRDTGFLNTEAFF	TRBJ1-1	TRBV19	-	15	-
TGTGCCAGCAGTTCCCCCACAGGGAAACAGCAGTACTTC	CASSSPTGKQQYF	TRBJ2-7	TRBV25-1	-	13	-
TGTGCCAGCAGCTTCCGGGACAGACACTCCTACGAGCAGTACTTC	CASSFRDRHSYEQYF	TRBJ2-7	TRBV5-6	TRBD1	15	-
TGTGCCACCACAGGGGCGGAGAACACTGAAGCTTTCTTT	CATTGAENTEAFF	TRBJ1-1	TRBV2	TRBD1	13	-
TGTGCCAGCAGTGAACAGGGGGCTGGAAACACCATATATTTT	CASSEQGAGNTIYF	TRBJ1-3	TRBV25-1	TRBD1	14	-
TGTGCCAGCAGCCAAGATCCTAGCGGCAGAGACAATGAGCAGTTCTTC	CASSQDPSGRDNEQFF	TRBJ2-1	TRBV4-2	TRBD2	16	-
TGCGCCAGCAGCCCAACCGGGACAGTGAACACTGAAGCTTTCTTT	CASSPTGTVNTEAFF	TRBJ1-1	TRBV5-1	TRBD1	15	-
TGCAGTGCTGAAGCGGGAGAGACCCAGTACTTC	CSAEAGETQYF	TRBJ2-5	TRBV20-1	-	11	-
TGTGCCAGCAGCCAAGACAGGGGGTACACTGAAGCTTTCTTT	CASSQDRGYTEAFF	TRBJ1-1	TRBV4-2	TRBD1	14	-
TGTGCCAGTAGTATGGGGCCGAAGGGTGCTTTCTTT	CASSMGPKGAFF	TRBJ1-1	TRBV19	-	12	-
TGCAGCGTTGAAAGGGTAGCGGGAGGGCGGGATACGCAGTATTTT	CSVERVAGGRDTQYF	TRBJ2-3	TRBV29-1	TRBD2	15	-
TGTGCCAGCAGTGCCGAGAGGCAAGAGACCCAGTACTTC	CASSAERQETQYF	TRBJ2-5	TRBV2	-	13	-
TGTGCCAGCAGTGTTACCGGGACTAGCGGGGGAACAGATACGCAGTATTTT	CASSVTGTSGGTDTQYF	TRBJ2-3	TRBV6-1	TRBD2	17	-
TGTGCCAGCAGTTTAGGGGCGGACTATGGCTACACCTTC	CASSLGADYGYTF	TRBJ1-2	TRBV27	-	13	-